This is a list of T cell receptor beta chains from one sample in a study of cytomegalovirus exposure and HLA in healthy donors. Here immunoSEQ multiplex PCR was the method, and the copy in TCRdb shows in-frame clones only, minus some. Of about 200,000 clones in the sample, 80% to 85% are singletons; the top ten hold 2.5% to 3.5%. The sample was PBMCs. These receptors were obtained from a woman in her thirties or forties in good health and CMV-seronegative. CDR3s include the opening cysteine and the closing phenylalanine or tryptophan. A D gene is named only where the DNA matches it firmly. Some rows have no size entry. The others give once, few or many, or a class for an expanded clone.

J	V	size	D	DNA	CDR3
TRBJ1-3	TRBV18	.	TRBD1	TGTGCCAGCTCACCCCCCGGGACAGGGTTCTCTGGAAACACCATATATTTT	CASSPPGTGFSGNTIYF
TRBJ1-1	TRBV19	.	.	TGTGCCAGCGCTACAGGGTTCGGCACTGAAGCTTTCTTT	CASATGFGTEAFF
TRBJ2-2	TRBV30	.	TRBD2	TGTGCCTCTGGGACTAGCGAGGCCGGGGAGCTGTTTTTT	CASGTSEAGELFF
TRBJ1-5	TRBV7-2	once	.	TGTGCCAGCAGTCATAGCAGGGTAGAGCAGCCCCAGCATTTT	CASSHSRVEQPQHF
TRBJ2-5	TRBV7-9	.	.	TGTGCCAGCAGCTTAGGTACTGGTTTACAAGAGACCCAGTACTTC	CASSLGTGLQETQYF
TRBJ2-1	TRBV27	.	.	TGTGCCAGCAGAGACCTCACAGGGATGTCCTACAATGAGCAGTTCTTC	CASRDLTGMSYNEQFF
TRBJ2-5	TRBV29-1	.	TRBD2	TGCAGCGTTGAGATAGCGGGAGGGGGAGAGACCCAGTACTTC	CSVEIAGGGETQYF
TRBJ1-3	TRBV19	.	.	TGTGCCAGTAGTGCAAATAAACAGGGAATTGCTGGAAACACCATATATTTT	CASSANKQGIAGNTIYF
TRBJ2-7	TRBV11-2	once	TRBD2	TGTGCCAGCAGCTTAGACCTCCGGCTAGCGGGTTACTTC	CASSLDLRLAGYF
TRBJ2-4	TRBV28	.	.	TGTGCCAGCGGTAGCCCCAGCCCTCCTATTCAGTACTTC	CASGSPSPPIQYF
TRBJ2-2	TRBV4-1	.	TRBD2	TGCGCCAGCAGCCCTCCTACGGCGGGAGGATCGAACACCGGGGAGCTGTTTTTT	CASSPPTAGGSNTGELFF
TRBJ2-7	TRBV28	.	.	TGTGCCAGCAGTCTGAGTCCGGGCTACGAGCAGTACTTC	CASSLSPGYEQYF
TRBJ2-7	TRBV6-4	.	TRBD2	TGTGCCAGCAGTGACCAAGGGACTAGCGGGACCTACGAGCAGTACTTC	CASSDQGTSGTYEQYF
TRBJ2-7	TRBV27	.	TRBD1	TGTGCCAGCACCACCTTACAGGGGTCGGTCGAGCAGTACTTC	CASTTLQGSVEQYF
TRBJ2-1	TRBV30	.	.	TGTGCCTGGAGTGTACCGAGGTTGCAGTTCTTC	CAWSVPRLQFF
TRBJ1-1	TRBV5-1	.	.	TGCGCCAGCAGCTCGGGACAAGTGAACACTGAAGCTTTCTTT	CASSSGQVNTEAFF
TRBJ2-2	TRBV7-3	.	.	TGTGCCAGCAGCGTCCGGGACTCCCACACCGGGGAGCTGTTTTTT	CASSVRDSHTGELFF
TRBJ2-6	TRBV19	few	.	TGTGCCAGTACTATACAAGGGGCCAACGTCCTGACTTTC	CASTIQGANVLTF
TRBJ2-7	TRBV5-4	.	.	TGTGCCAGCAGCCGTCGGACTCGCCGCTACGAGCAGTACTTC	CASSRRTRRYEQYF
TRBJ2-1	TRBV12-5	.	TRBD2	TGTGCTAGTGGTTTGGTCGTTACTAGCGGGAGTCTCTACAATGAGCAGTTCTTC	CASGLVVTSGSLYNEQFF
TRBJ1-1	TRBV10-1	.	.	TGCGCCAGCAGTGAGTACCGAGGTACTGAAGCTTTCTTT	CASSEYRGTEAFF
TRBJ1-1	TRBV29-1	.	.	TGCAGCGTGGGGCGGCAGGGGAGTGAGGGGAACACTGAAGCTTTCTTT	CSVGRQGSEGNTEAFF
TRBJ1-1	TRBV7-9	.	TRBD1	TGTGCCAGCAGCTGGCGAGGGGGCGGGAACACTGAAGCTTTCTTT	CASSWRGGGNTEAFF
TRBJ2-7	TRBV27	once	.	TGTGCCAGCAGTTTATCGGGAGGTCTGGAGCAGTACTTC	CASSLSGGLEQYF
TRBJ2-1	TRBV9	.	.	TGTGCCAGCAACGTCGGGACTCCGAACAATGAGCAGTTCTTC	CASNVGTPNNEQFF
TRBJ2-7	TRBV7-2	.	TRBD2	TGTGCCAGCAGCCAAGCGACTAGCGGGGCCTCCTACGAGCAGTACTTC	CASSQATSGASYEQYF
TRBJ2-5	TRBV11-2	once	.	TGTGCCAGCAGCTTAGATCATACGGGAAGAGAGACCCAGTACTTC	CASSLDHTGRETQYF
TRBJ1-5	TRBV19	.	.	TGTGCCAGTAGGTCCCCACAGTTCTATAGCAATCAGCCCCAGCATTTT	CASRSPQFYSNQPQHF
TRBJ1-1	TRBV11-1	.	TRBD1	TGTGCCAGCAGCCAAGCAGGGGGCACGAACACTGAAGCTTTCTTT	CASSQAGGTNTEAFF
TRBJ2-7	TRBV13	.	TRBD2	TGTGCCAGCAGCCTCCGGCTGGCGGGAGGGAACTCCTACGAGCAGTACTTC	CASSLRLAGGNSYEQYF
TRBJ2-1	TRBV7-3	.	.	TGTGCCAGCAGTCCAGGGATAGGATCCTACAATGAGCAGTTCTTC	CASSPGIGSYNEQFF
TRBJ2-7	TRBV6-1	.	.	TGTGCCAGCAGTCAACAGGGTTCTGGAGAGCAGTACTTC	CASSQQGSGEQYF
TRBJ2-2	TRBV27	few	.	TGTGCCAGCAGTTTTAAGAGGGATTGGAACACCGGGGAGCTGTTTTTT	CASSFKRDWNTGELFF
TRBJ2-1	TRBV10-3	.	TRBD2	TGTGCCATCAGTGGGACTAGCGGGAGCAATGAGCAGTTCTTC	CAISGTSGSNEQFF
TRBJ2-5	TRBV5-1	.	.	TGCGCCAGCAGCTTACGACAGGCCAAGGAGACCCAGTACTTC	CASSLRQAKETQYF
TRBJ2-2	TRBV10-3	.	.	TGTGCCATCAGAGACGGGAGAGGCGCCGGGGAGCTGTTTTTT	CAIRDGRGAGELFF
TRBJ2-1	TRBV30	.	.	TGTGCCTGGAGTGGTCTAGCAGGTGAGCAGTTCTTC	CAWSGLAGEQFF
TRBJ2-7	TRBV2	once	TRBD2	TGTGCCAGCAGTGGCGTGGCGGGGGAGCTTTCCTACGAGCAGTACTTC	CASSGVAGELSYEQYF
TRBJ2-4	TRBV27	.	.	TGTGCCAGCAGTTTCCGAGAATCCAGGCCGGACATTCAGTACTTC	CASSFRESRPDIQYF
TRBJ2-7	TRBV27	.	TRBD2	TGTGCCAGCTCACCCGCGGGACTAGCGGGAGGGAAGAGCTCCTACGAGCAGTACTTC	CASSPAGLAGGKSSYEQYF
TRBJ2-7	TRBV10-3	.	TRBD1	TGTGCCACCCTGGGGCCGACAGGGGTCTACGAGCAGTACTTC	CATLGPTGVYEQYF
TRBJ2-1	TRBV5-1	.	TRBD2	TGCGCCAGCAGCTCGGGCCCGGGAGGGAGCGGGTCTCTCCCCTACAATGAGCAGTTCTTC	CASSSGPGGSGSLPYNEQFF
TRBJ2-3	TRBV30	.	TRBD2	TGTGCCAGGAAAGGGCTAGCGGGATCAGATACGCAGTATTTT	CARKGLAGSDTQYF
TRBJ2-1	TRBV15	few	.	TGTGCCACCAGCAGAGATCGCCGGGAGCAGTTCTTC	CATSRDRREQFF
TRBJ2-7	TRBV6-6	.	.	TGTGCCAGCAGTCGGCCTAGCTCAACATCCTACGAGCAGTACTTC	CASSRPSSTSYEQYF
TRBJ2-3	TRBV18	few	.	TGTGCCAGCTCACCCCCCCTGCAGAATACGCAGTATTTT	CASSPPLQNTQYF
TRBJ2-3	TRBV30	.	.	TGTGCCTGGAGCTTGGGGAGAGTCAGCACAGATACGCAGTATTTT	CAWSLGRVSTDTQYF
TRBJ2-7	TRBV7-2	once	TRBD2	TGTGCCAGCAGCCCCCTGATGGCGGGAGCCCACTACGAGCAGTACTTC	CASSPLMAGAHYEQYF
TRBJ2-1	TRBV9	few	TRBD2	TGTGCCAGCAGCGCAGTACCGGGACTAGCAAGTGATGAGCAGTTCTTC	CASSAVPGLASDEQFF
TRBJ2-3	TRBV7-2	once	TRBD2	TGTGCCAGCAGCTTAGCGATGGCGGGAGTCTCAGATACGCAGTATTTT	CASSLAMAGVSDTQYF
TRBJ2-3	TRBV27	.	TRBD2	TGTGCCAGCAGTACACTAGCGGGAGAACAGTATTTT	CASSTLAGEQYF
TRBJ2-5	TRBV4-1	.	.	TGCGCCAGCAGCCAGAATAGGCGGGACTCCGCCGCTAAAGAGACCCAGTACTTC	CASSQNRRDSAAKETQYF
TRBJ2-1	TRBV6-1	.	TRBD2	TGTGCCAGCAGTGCACTAGGGACTAGCGGGAGACCCAATGAGCAGTTCTTC	CASSALGTSGRPNEQFF